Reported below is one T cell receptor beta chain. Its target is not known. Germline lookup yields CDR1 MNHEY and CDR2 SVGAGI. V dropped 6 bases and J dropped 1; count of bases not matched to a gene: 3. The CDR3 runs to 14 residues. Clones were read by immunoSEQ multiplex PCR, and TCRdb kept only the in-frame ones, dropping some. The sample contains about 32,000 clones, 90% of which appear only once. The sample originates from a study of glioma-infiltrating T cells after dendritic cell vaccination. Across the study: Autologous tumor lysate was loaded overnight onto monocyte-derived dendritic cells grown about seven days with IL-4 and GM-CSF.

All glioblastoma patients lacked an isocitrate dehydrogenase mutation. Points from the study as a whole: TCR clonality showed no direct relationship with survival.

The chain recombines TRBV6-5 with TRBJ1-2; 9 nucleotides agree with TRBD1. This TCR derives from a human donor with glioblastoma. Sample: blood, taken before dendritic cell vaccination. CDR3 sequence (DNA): TGTGCCAGCAGCATGACAGGGGGTAACTATGGCTACACCTTC. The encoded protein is CASSMTGGNYGYTF.